These T cell receptor beta chains were read from a single sample in a study of human T cells and chemical hapten exposure. TCRdb fed the RACE reads into MiXCR, producing one record per CDR3 protein. Here the sample spans 300,000 to 450,000 distinct CDR3 sequences, roughly 5% being singletons. This sample comprised whole blood, obtained in connection with sensitization to the hapten diphenylcyclopropenone (DPC). All receptors derive from a woman aged 50 to 60 with alopecia areata. Some clones in this sample may be carry-over from other donors' samples. The CDR3 runs from the conserved cysteine through the conserved F or W. Fields, in order: CDR3 protein, CDR3 DNA, V gene, D gene, J gene, clone size. The D gene is left open where the match is weak. Not every row has a clone size; where given, it reads once, few, many or a size class.

CDR3 protein: CASSIPPGQSNYGYTF
CDR3 DNA: TGTGCCAGCAGTATACCCCCGGGACAGTCTAACTATGGCTACACCTTC
V gene: TRBV25-1
D gene: TRBD1
J gene: TRBJ1-2
clone size: many

CDR3 protein: CASSQDDLLGSAEAFF
CDR3 DNA: TGCGCCAGCAGCCAAGATGATTTGCTAGGGTCAGCTGAAGCTTTCTTT
V gene: TRBV4-3
D gene: -
J gene: TRBJ1-1
clone size: -

CDR3 protein: CASSTPFDDRVTDTQYF
CDR3 DNA: TGTGCCAGCAGCACCCCCTTCGATGACAGGGTCACAGATACGCAGTATTTT
V gene: TRBV7-2
D gene: TRBD1
J gene: TRBJ2-3
clone size: -

CDR3 protein: CASSLLSPSGGHQETQYF
CDR3 DNA: TGTGCCAGCAGTTTATTATCCCCCTCGGGAGGGCATCAAGAGACCCAGTACTTC
V gene: TRBV28
D gene: TRBD2
J gene: TRBJ2-5
clone size: many

CDR3 protein: CASSLPGSGNSPLHF
CDR3 DNA: TGTGCCAGCAGCTTGCCAGGGAGCGGCAATTCACCCCTCCACTTT
V gene: TRBV5-4
D gene: -
J gene: TRBJ1-6
clone size: many

CDR3 protein: CSVPEVAGGPKHTQYF
CDR3 DNA: TGCAGCGTACCTGAGGTGGCGGGAGGCCCCAAACATACGCAGTATTTT
V gene: TRBV29-1
D gene: TRBD2
J gene: TRBJ2-3
clone size: -

CDR3 protein: CATGLAGYQETQYF
CDR3 DNA: TGTGCCACTGGACTAGCGGGATACCAAGAGACCCAGTACTTC
V gene: TRBV12-3/TRBV12-4
D gene: TRBD2
J gene: TRBJ2-5
clone size: many

CDR3 protein: CSVGGTLPRYGYTF
CDR3 DNA: TGCAGCGTTGGGGGGACCCTACCCCGCTATGGCTACACCTTC
V gene: TRBV29-1
D gene: -
J gene: TRBJ1-2
clone size: few

CDR3 protein: CASSRRDSGFSGANVLTF
CDR3 DNA: TGTGCCAGCAGCCGCCGGGACAGCGGCTTCTCTGGGGCCAACGTCCTGACTTTC
V gene: TRBV7-2
D gene: TRBD1
J gene: TRBJ2-6
clone size: -

CDR3 protein: CASRGGRSTDTQYF
CDR3 DNA: TGTGCCAGCAGGGGGGGGCGAAGCACAGATACGCAGTATTTT
V gene: TRBV27
D gene: -
J gene: TRBJ2-3
clone size: many

CDR3 protein: CASSPPRGTYEQYF
CDR3 DNA: TGTGCCAGCAGCCCGCCCAGGGGAACCTACGAGCAGTACTTC
V gene: TRBV7-9
D gene: -
J gene: TRBJ2-7
clone size: -

CDR3 protein: CASSQGDRVPDTQYF
CDR3 DNA: TGCGCCAGCAGCCAAGGGGACAGGGTCCCAGATACGCAGTATTTT
V gene: TRBV4-1
D gene: TRBD1
J gene: TRBJ2-3
clone size: few

CDR3 protein: CSAAGTSGSYEQYF
CDR3 DNA: TGCAGCGCCGCCGGGACTAGCGGTTCCTACGAGCAGTACTTC
V gene: TRBV29-1
D gene: TRBD2
J gene: TRBJ2-7
clone size: -

CDR3 protein: CATTPGQGAKDTQYF
CDR3 DNA: TGTGCCACGACCCCGGGACAGGGGGCGAAAGATACGCAGTATTTT
V gene: TRBV24-1
D gene: TRBD1
J gene: TRBJ2-3
clone size: -

CDR3 protein: CAISEQRQGTVREKNEQFF
CDR3 DNA: TGTGCCATCAGTGAGCAAAGACAGGGGACCGTAAGGGAAAAAAATGAGCAGTTCTTC
V gene: TRBV10-3
D gene: TRBD1
J gene: TRBJ2-1
clone size: -

CDR3 protein: CASSVRAGTGQYEQYF
CDR3 DNA: TGTGCCAGCAGCGTAAGGGCAGGGACGGGGCAGTACGAGCAGTACTTC
V gene: TRBV9
D gene: -
J gene: TRBJ2-7
clone size: many

CDR3 protein: CASSPTISALYEQYF
CDR3 DNA: TGTGCCAGCAGCCCGACGATTAGCGCGCTCTACGAGCAGTACTTC
V gene: TRBV7-2
D gene: -
J gene: TRBJ2-7
clone size: few

CDR3 protein: CSASEDTSGRADEQFF
CDR3 DNA: TGCAGTGCTAGTGAAGACACTAGCGGGAGGGCCGATGAGCAGTTCTTC
V gene: TRBV20-1
D gene: TRBD2
J gene: TRBJ2-1
clone size: many

CDR3 protein: CATRSGSSYNEQFF
CDR3 DNA: TGTGCCACCCGAAGCGGGAGCTCCTACAATGAGCAGTTCTTC
V gene: TRBV24-1
D gene: TRBD2
J gene: TRBJ2-1
clone size: -

CDR3 protein: CAISEPGTGGYEQYF
CDR3 DNA: TGTGCCATCAGTGAACCCGGGACAGGGGGGTACGAGCAGTACTTC
V gene: TRBV10-3
D gene: TRBD1
J gene: TRBJ2-7
clone size: many

CDR3 protein: CSVEMGFTDTQYF
CDR3 DNA: TGCAGCGTTGAGATGGGATTCACAGATACGCAGTATTTT
V gene: TRBV29-1
D gene: -
J gene: TRBJ2-3
clone size: many

CDR3 protein: CAISETGGAGYGYTF
CDR3 DNA: TGTGCCATCAGTGAGACAGGGGGCGCGGGCTATGGCTACACCTTC
V gene: TRBV10-3
D gene: TRBD1
J gene: TRBJ1-2
clone size: few

CDR3 protein: CATSDLTSAERGNEQFF
CDR3 DNA: TGTGCCACCAGTGATCTGACTAGCGCTGAGAGGGGCAATGAGCAGTTCTTC
V gene: TRBV24-1
D gene: TRBD2
J gene: TRBJ2-1
clone size: few

CDR3 protein: CASSLIGASSGNTIYF
CDR3 DNA: TGTGCCAGCAGCTTAATAGGAGCCAGCTCTGGAAACACCATATATTTT
V gene: TRBV7-2
D gene: -
J gene: TRBJ1-3
clone size: -

CDR3 protein: CSVTLVSSYEQYF
CDR3 DNA: TGCAGCGTAACTCTAGTTTCCTCCTACGAGCAGTACTTC
V gene: TRBV29-1
D gene: -
J gene: TRBJ2-7
clone size: -

CDR3 protein: CASSHRDRGSGANVLTF
CDR3 DNA: TGTGCCAGCTCACACCGGGACAGGGGCTCTGGGGCCAACGTCCTGACTTTC
V gene: TRBV18
D gene: TRBD1
J gene: TRBJ2-6
clone size: -

CDR3 protein: CASRYTGGWQETQYF
CDR3 DNA: TGTGCCAGCAGATATACAGGGGGCTGGCAAGAGACCCAGTACTTC
V gene: TRBV12-3/TRBV12-4
D gene: TRBD1
J gene: TRBJ2-5
clone size: many

CDR3 protein: CAISAAANEQFF
CDR3 DNA: TGTGCCATCAGTGCGGCGGCCAATGAGCAGTTCTTC
V gene: TRBV10-3
D gene: -
J gene: TRBJ2-1
clone size: many

CDR3 protein: CASSPGKTQYF
CDR3 DNA: TGTGCCAGCAGTCCAGGAAAGACCCAGTACTTC
V gene: TRBV12-3/TRBV12-4
D gene: -
J gene: TRBJ2-5
clone size: many

CDR3 protein: CRMLGTVPANYGYTF
CDR3 DNA: TGCAGGATGTTGGGGACAGTACCCGCTAACTATGGCTACACCTTC
V gene: TRBV29-1
D gene: TRBD1
J gene: TRBJ1-2
clone size: few

CDR3 protein: CATADRDKSGELFF
CDR3 DNA: TGTGCCACCGCTGACAGGGATAAGAGCGGGGAGCTGTTTTTT
V gene: TRBV15
D gene: TRBD1
J gene: TRBJ2-2
clone size: -

CDR3 protein: CSVEAQGAAQYGYTF
CDR3 DNA: TGCAGCGTTGAAGCCCAGGGGGCCGCCCAATATGGCTACACCTTC
V gene: TRBV29-1
D gene: TRBD1
J gene: TRBJ1-2
clone size: -

CDR3 protein: CASSQPLTQGNPGELFF
CDR3 DNA: TGTGCCAGCAGCCAGCCTTTAACACAGGGGAACCCCGGGGAGCTGTTTTTT
V gene: TRBV9
D gene: TRBD1
J gene: TRBJ2-2
clone size: few

CDR3 protein: CASSYSDAEAFF
CDR3 DNA: TGTGCCAGCAGCTACAGTGATGCTGAAGCTTTCTTT
V gene: TRBV5-5
D gene: -
J gene: TRBJ1-1
clone size: -

CDR3 protein: CASSREGVSNQPQHF
CDR3 DNA: TGCGCCAGCAGTCGAGAGGGGGTAAGCAATCAGCCCCAGCATTTT
V gene: TRBV5-1
D gene: -
J gene: TRBJ1-5
clone size: -

CDR3 protein: CASSLQLFAGELFF
CDR3 DNA: TGTGCCAGCAGCTTGCAACTATTCGCCGGGGAGCTGTTTTTT
V gene: TRBV5-6
D gene: -
J gene: TRBJ2-2
clone size: -

CDR3 protein: CASSLGDTDQPQHF
CDR3 DNA: TGCGCCAGCAGCTTGGGGGACACTGATCAGCCCCAGCATTTT
V gene: TRBV5-1
D gene: -
J gene: TRBJ1-5
clone size: -

CDR3 protein: CSVEVRPRNIQYF
CDR3 DNA: TGCAGCGTTGAAGTCCGGCCCCGCAACATTCAGTACTTC
V gene: TRBV29-1
D gene: -
J gene: TRBJ2-4
clone size: many